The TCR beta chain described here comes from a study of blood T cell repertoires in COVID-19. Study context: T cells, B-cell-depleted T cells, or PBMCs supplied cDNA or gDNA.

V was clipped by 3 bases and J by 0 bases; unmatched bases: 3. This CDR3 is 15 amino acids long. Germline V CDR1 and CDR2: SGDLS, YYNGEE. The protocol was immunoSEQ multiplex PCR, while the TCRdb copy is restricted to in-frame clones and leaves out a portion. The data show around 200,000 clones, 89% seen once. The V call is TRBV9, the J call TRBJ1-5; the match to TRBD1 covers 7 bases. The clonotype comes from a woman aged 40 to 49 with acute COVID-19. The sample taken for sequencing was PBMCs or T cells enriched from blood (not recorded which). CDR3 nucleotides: TGTGCCAGCAGCGAACAGGGGAATAGCAATCAGCCCCAGCATTTT. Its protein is CASSEQGNSNQPQHF.